This T cell receptor (beta chain) derives from a study of identifying expanded T cells in peripheral blood. The study, taken as a whole, reports: Over approximately two and four weeks, about 15 and 19 clones changed, versus approximately 1.2 between replicates.

Healthy donors had no documented immune events, such as infections, while sampled. Germline assignment: CDR1 SNHLY and CDR2 FYNNEI. Losses at the gene ends were 6 bases for V and 7 bases for J; bases not matched to a gene: 6. The CDR3 loop spans 14 amino acids. Sequencing used immunoSEQ multiplex PCR; TCRdb keeps in-frame clones, though not all of them. The data contain under 100,000 clones, about 88% of them singletons. A word on this clone: The antigen is undetermined.

This sequence joins TRBV2 and TRBJ1-6, with 7 bases that match TRBD1. The source material was blood. This TCR was sampled from a person aged 18 to 75 in good health. The CDR3 DNA reads TGTGCCAGCAGGGGGGACAGTTTGAATTCACCCCTCCACTTT. Its translation is CASRGDSLNSPLHF. The complete variable domain, with remaining parts taken from reference TRBV2 and TRBJ1-6, reads EPEVTQTPSHQVTQMGQEVILRCVPISNHLYFYWYRQILGQKVEFLVSFYNNEISEKSEIFDDQFSVERPDGSNFTLKIRSTKLEDSAMYFCASRGDSLNSPLHFGNGTRLTVT.